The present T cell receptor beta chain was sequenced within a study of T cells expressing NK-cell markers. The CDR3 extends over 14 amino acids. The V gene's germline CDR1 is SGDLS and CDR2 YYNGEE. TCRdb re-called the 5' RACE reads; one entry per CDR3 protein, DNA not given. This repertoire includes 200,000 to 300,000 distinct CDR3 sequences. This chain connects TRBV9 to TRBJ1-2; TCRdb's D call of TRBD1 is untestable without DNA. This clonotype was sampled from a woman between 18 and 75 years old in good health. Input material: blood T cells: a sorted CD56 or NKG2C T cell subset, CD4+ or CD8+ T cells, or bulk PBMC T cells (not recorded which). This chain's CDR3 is CASSVDGTGWGYTF.